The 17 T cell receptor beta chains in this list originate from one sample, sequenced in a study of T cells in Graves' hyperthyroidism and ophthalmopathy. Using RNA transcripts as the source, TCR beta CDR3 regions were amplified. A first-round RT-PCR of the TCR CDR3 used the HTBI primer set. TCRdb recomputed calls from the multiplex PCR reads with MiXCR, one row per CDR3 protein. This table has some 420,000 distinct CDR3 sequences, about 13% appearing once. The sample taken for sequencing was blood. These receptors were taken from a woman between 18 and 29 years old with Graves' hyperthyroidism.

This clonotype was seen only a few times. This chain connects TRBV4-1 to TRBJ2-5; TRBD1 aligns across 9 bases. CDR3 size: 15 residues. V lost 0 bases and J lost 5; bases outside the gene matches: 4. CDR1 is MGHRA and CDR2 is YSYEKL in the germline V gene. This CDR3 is CASSQDRTGAETQYF. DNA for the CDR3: TGCGCCAGCAGCCAAGACAGGACAGGGGCTGAGACCCAGTACTTC.

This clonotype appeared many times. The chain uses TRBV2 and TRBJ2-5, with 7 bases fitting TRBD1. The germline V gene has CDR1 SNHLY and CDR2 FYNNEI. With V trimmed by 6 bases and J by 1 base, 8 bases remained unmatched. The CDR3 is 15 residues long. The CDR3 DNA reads TGTGCCAGCAGGAAGACAGGGCACCCCCAAGAGACCCAGTACTTC. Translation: CASRKTGHPQETQYF.

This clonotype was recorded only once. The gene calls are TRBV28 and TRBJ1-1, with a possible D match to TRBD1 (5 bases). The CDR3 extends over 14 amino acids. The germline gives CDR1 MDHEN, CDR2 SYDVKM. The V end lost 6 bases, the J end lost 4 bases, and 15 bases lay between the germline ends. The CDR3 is CASRPPGRRTEAFF. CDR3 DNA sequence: TGTGCCAGCAGACCTCCGGGACGCCGCACTGAAGCTTTCTTT.

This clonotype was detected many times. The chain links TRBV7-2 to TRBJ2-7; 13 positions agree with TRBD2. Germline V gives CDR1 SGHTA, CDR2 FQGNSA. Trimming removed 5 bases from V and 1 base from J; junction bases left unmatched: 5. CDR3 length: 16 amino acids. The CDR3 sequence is CASSKLLAGGSYEQYF. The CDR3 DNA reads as TGTGCCAGCAGCAAGCTACTAGCGGGAGGGTCCTACGAGCAGTACTTC.

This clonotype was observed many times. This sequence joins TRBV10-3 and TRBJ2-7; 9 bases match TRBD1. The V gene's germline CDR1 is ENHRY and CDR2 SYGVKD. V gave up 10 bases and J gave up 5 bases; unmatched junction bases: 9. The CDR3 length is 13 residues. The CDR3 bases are TGTGCCACTACAAATGACAGGGGGAACGAGCAGTACTTC. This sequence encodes CATTNDRGNEQYF.

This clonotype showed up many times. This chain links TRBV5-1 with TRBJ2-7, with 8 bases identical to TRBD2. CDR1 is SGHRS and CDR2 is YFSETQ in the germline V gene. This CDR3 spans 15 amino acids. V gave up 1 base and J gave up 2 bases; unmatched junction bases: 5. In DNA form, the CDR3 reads TGCGCCAGCAGCTTGCAGCGGGAGACCACCTACGAGCAGTACTTC. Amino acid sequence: CASSLQRETTYEQYF. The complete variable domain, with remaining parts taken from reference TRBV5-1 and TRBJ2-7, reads KAGVTQTPRYLIKTRGQQVTLSCSPISGHRSVSWYQQTPGQGLQFLFEYFSETQRNKGNFPGRFSGRQFSNSRSEMNVSTLELGDSALYLCASSLQRETTYEQYFGPGTRLTVT.

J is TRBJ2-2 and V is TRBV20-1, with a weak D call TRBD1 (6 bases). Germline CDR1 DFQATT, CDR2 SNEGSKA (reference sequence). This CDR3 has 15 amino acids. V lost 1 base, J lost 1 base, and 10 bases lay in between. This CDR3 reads CSARVAGVNTGELFF. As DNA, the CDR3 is TGCAGTGCTAGAGTTGCAGGGGTGAACACCGGGGAGCTGTTTTTT.

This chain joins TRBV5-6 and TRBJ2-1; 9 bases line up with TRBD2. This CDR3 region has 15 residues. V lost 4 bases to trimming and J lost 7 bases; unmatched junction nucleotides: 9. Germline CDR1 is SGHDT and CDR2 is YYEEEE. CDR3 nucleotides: TGTGCCAGCAGCCAAGAAACTAGCGGGTCGAATGAGCAGTTCTTC. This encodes CASSQETSGSNEQFF.

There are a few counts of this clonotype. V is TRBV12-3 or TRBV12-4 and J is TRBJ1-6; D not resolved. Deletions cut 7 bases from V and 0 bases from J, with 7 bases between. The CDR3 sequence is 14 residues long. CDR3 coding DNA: TGTGCCAGCACTAAAGGCTCCTATAATTCACCCCTCCACTTT. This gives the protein CASTKGSYNSPLHF.

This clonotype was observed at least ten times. The CDR3 region has the DNA TGTGCCTGGAGTGTACCAGGGGGGACCCAGTACTTC. It codes for CAWSVPGGTQYF. The chain is built from TRBV30 and TRBJ2-5, with 7 bases fitting TRBD1. The CDR3 extends over 12 amino acids. V shed 0 bases and J 7 bases; nucleotides not matched to a gene: 2. Germline assignment: CDR1 GTSNPN and CDR2 SVGIG (reference sequence).

As DNA, the CDR3 is TGTGCCAGCAGTGACAGCGGGACAGGGAAGAGCAATGAGCAGTTCTTC. It encodes CASSDSGTGKSNEQFF. The chain carries TRBV28 and TRBJ2-1; 9 nucleotides line up with TRBD1. The CDR3 has 16 residues. The V gene's germline CDR1 is MDHEN and CDR2 SYDVKM. With V trimmed by 5 bases and J by 6 bases, 11 bases remained unmatched.

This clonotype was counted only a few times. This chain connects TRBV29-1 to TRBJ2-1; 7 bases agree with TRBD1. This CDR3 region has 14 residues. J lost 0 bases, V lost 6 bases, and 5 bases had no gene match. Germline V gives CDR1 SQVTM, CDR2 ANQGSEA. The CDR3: CSVGTDISYNEQFF. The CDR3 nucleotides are TGCAGCGTGGGGACAGACATCTCCTACAATGAGCAGTTCTTC.

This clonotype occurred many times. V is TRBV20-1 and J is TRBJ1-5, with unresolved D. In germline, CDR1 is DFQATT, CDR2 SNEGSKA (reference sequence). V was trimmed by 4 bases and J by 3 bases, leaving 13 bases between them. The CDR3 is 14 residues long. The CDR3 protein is CSATNGPVNQPQHF. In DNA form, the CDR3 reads TGCAGTGCTACCAACGGACCGGTCAATCAGCCCCAGCATTTT.

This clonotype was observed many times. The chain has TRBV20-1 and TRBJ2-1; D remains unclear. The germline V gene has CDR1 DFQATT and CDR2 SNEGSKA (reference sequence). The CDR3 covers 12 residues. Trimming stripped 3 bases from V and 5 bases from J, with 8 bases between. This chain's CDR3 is CSASTGNNEQFF. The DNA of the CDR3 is TGCAGTGCTAGTACTGGAAACAATGAGCAGTTCTTC.

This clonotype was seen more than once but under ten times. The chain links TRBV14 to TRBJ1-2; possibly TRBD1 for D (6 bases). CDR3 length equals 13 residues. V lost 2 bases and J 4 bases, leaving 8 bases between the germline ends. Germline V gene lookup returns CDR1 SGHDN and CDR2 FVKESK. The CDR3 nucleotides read TGTGCCAGCAGCCAACACAGGGCCTATGGCTACACCTTC. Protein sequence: CASSQHRAYGYTF. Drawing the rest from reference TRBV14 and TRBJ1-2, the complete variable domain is EAGVTQFPSHSVIEKGQTVTLRCDPISGHDNLYWYRRVMGKEIKFLLHFVKESKQDESGMPNNRFLAERTGGTYSTLKVQPAELEDSGVYFCASSQHRAYGYTFGSGTRLTVV.

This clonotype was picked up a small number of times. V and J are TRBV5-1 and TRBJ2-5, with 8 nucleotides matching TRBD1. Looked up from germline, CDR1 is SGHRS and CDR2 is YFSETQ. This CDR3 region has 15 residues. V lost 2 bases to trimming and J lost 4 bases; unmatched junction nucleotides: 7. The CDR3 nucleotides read TGCGCCAGCAGCTTACAGGGGGTCCGCGGAGAGACCCAGTACTTC. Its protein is CASSLQGVRGETQYF. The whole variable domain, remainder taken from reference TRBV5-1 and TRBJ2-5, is KAGVTQTPRYLIKTRGQQVTLSCSPISGHRSVSWYQQTPGQGLQFLFEYFSETQRNKGNFPGRFSGRQFSNSRSEMNVSTLELGDSALYLCASSLQGVRGETQYFGPGTRLLVL.

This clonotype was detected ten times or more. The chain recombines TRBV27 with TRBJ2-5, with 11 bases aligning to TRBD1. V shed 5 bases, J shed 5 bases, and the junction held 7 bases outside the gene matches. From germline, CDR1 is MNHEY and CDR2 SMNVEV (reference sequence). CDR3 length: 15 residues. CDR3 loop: CASSGQGANRETQYF. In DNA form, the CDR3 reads TGTGCCAGCAGTGGACAGGGGGCTAATCGGGAGACCCAGTACTTC.